Below are 14 T cell receptor beta chains sequenced from a single sample in a study of CXCR3-negative and CXCR3-positive naive CD8 T cells. In preparing the TRB cDNA libraries, 5' RACE with UMI labels was used. TCRdb reworked the 5' RACE reads into one entry per CDR3 protein, no DNA. The sample totals over 100,000 distinct CDR3 sequences. Sequences were obtained from naive CXCR3- CD8+ T cells from blood. Subset of the sample: CD45RO-CCR7+CD27+CD95- naive CD8+ T cells lacking CXCR3 (TNR3-). Source of these receptors: a human donor in good health. Some clones in this sample may be carry-over from other donors' samples.

This sequence joins TRBV4-1 and TRBJ2-1; the D call of TRBD2 rests on TCRdb alone, since no DNA is present to check it. This CDR3 has 18 amino acids. CDR1 is MGHRA, CDR2 YSYEKL, per germline. This CDR3 reads CASSPSRTGGPGSNEQFF.

J is TRBJ1-2 and V is TRBV20-1. Germline V gives CDR1 DFQATT, CDR2 SNEGSKA (reference sequence). CDR3 length: 12 amino acids. The CDR3 loop reads CSARVEDYGYTF.

V and J are TRBV7-9 and TRBJ2-4; TCRdb indicates TRBD2, and absent DNA this call remains unverified. Germline lookup yields CDR1 SEHNR and CDR2 FQNEAQ (reference sequence). CDR3 length: 14 amino acids. The CDR3 protein is CASSIGTVENIQYF.

This chain joins TRBV5-1 and TRBJ2-2; the D gene TCRdb calls, TRBD2, cannot be checked with no DNA. CDR3 length: 15 amino acids. Germline CDR1 SGHRS, CDR2 YFSETQ. The CDR3 spells CASSLVRGDTGELFF.

The chain joins TRBV7-9 to TRBJ1-3. This CDR3 is built from 16 residues. CDR1 is SEHNR, CDR2 FQNEAQ, per germline (reference sequence). The CDR3 reads CASSLSTATSGNTIYF.

This rearrangement joins TRBV12-3 or TRBV12-4 to TRBJ2-5; with no DNA, the TCRdb D assignment of TRBD1 cannot be verified. This CDR3 has 14 residues. CDR3 region: CASQKGGVQETQYF.

The CDR3 is CASSFRTGGYNEQFF. The gene calls are TRBV7-8 and TRBJ2-1; there is no DNA to check the TCRdb D call of TRBD1. The CDR3 is 15 amino acids. The V gene's germline CDR1 is SGHVS and CDR2 FQNEAQ.

This chain connects TRBV29-1 to TRBJ1-1; TCRdb lists TRBD1, though no DNA is available to test this call. Germline lookup yields CDR1 SQVTM and CDR2 ANQGSEA. CDR3 length: 11 residues. CDR3 region: CSVGTLSEAFF.

The V and J genes are TRBV6-6 and TRBJ1-5; the TCRdb D gene call, TRBD1, has no DNA to confirm it. Germline V gene data show CDR1 as MNHNY and CDR2 as SVGAGI (reference sequence). The CDR3 has 17 amino acids. CDR3 residues: CASSYYGRQGLNQPQHF.

The chain links TRBV4-1 to TRBJ2-7. The germline V gene encodes CDR1 MGHRA and CDR2 YSYEKL. CDR3 length: 14 residues. The CDR3 protein is CASSQVGKELEQYF.

The chain's CDR3 is CSVAGPGPETQYF. The chain combines TRBV29-1 with TRBJ2-5; checking the TCRdb D call of TRBD1 is not possible without DNA. The germline gives CDR1 SQVTM, CDR2 ANQGSEA. This CDR3 comprises 13 residues.

V gene TRBV29-1 combines with J gene TRBJ2-1; TCRdb indicates TRBD2, and absent DNA this call remains unverified. From germline, CDR1 is SQVTM and CDR2 ANQGSEA. CDR3 length equals 15 residues. The chain's CDR3 is CSVEGLADSYNEQFF.

The chain carries TRBV6-2 or TRBV6-3 and TRBJ2-1; checking the TCRdb D call of TRBD1 is not possible without DNA. Germline-derived CDR1 and CDR2 are MNHEY and SVGEGT. The CDR3 extends over 18 amino acids. The chain's CDR3 is CASSYSPGGGSSYNEQFF.

V is TRBV12-2 and J is TRBJ1-1; there is no DNA to check the TCRdb D call of TRBD1. TRBV12-2 is given as a pseudogene. The CDR3 runs 15 residues. CDR3 in amino acids: CASRFRQSKGTEAFF.